This T cell receptor beta chain was sequenced for a study of blood T cell repertoires in COVID-19. Study in general: Researchers got acute and convalescent COVID-19 samples from the United States, Italy and Spain. The cDNA or gDNA used as material had been derived from T cells, B-cell-depleted T cells, or PBMCs.

Sequenced by immunoSEQ multiplex PCR; TCRdb stores in-frame clones only, minus some. The table shows around 200,000 clones, with about three quarters occurring only once. Germline lookup yields CDR1 MNHEY and CDR2 SMNVEV (reference sequence). CDR3 length: 16 residues. The ends lost 4 bases at V and 6 bases at J; junction bases unmatched: 9. The sequenced material came from peripheral blood. The chain carries TRBV27 and TRBJ2-2; TRBD1 matches 9 bases. The source of this sequence is a woman aged 80 or older with active or convalescent COVID-19. In DNA form, the CDR3 reads TGTGCCAGCAGTTCGCGGGACAGGGACGCACCCGGGGAGCTGTTTTTT. Its protein is CASSSRDRDAPGELFF.